The rows below give T cell receptor beta chains drawn from one sample of a study of T-cell memory formation after mild COVID-19. TCRdb analysed the 5' RACE reads with MiXCR anew, one entry per CDR3 protein. The sample lists about 340,000 distinct CDR3 sequences; 21% were seen once. The sequencing input was PBMCs or a T cell subset sorted from them (not recorded which). The receptor set was obtained from an adult woman who had mild COVID-19 (a few samples of this study predate the infection). Cell type and time point are not known. The CDR3 runs from the conserved cysteine through the conserved F or W. The order of the fields is V gene, clone size, D gene, J gene, CDR3 length, CDR3 DNA, CDR3 protein. A D gene is named only where the DNA matches it firmly. Size values are once, few and many counts, or a class for expanded clones, and some rows have none.

TRBV29-1,.,TRBD2,TRBJ2-1,17,TGCAGCGTTGTGGGGACTAGCGGGAGAGAAACAAACAATGAGCAGTTCTTC,CSVVGTSGRETNNEQFF
TRBV12-3/TRBV12-4,few,.,TRBJ2-3,14,TGTGCCAGCAGTTCCGGGACTCCCGTGGATACGCAGTATTTT,CASSSGTPVDTQYF
TRBV3-1,.,.,TRBJ1-5,14,TGTGCCAGCAGCCAAGGAAGAAATATCGAGCCCCAGCATTTT,CASSQGRNIEPQHF
TRBV9,.,TRBD1,TRBJ1-1,13,TGTGCCAGCAGTGGTACAGGGGGCCGTGAAGCTTTCTTT,CASSGTGGREAFF
TRBV2,few,.,TRBJ1-4,14,TGTGCCAGCAAGCCCGACAGGAGCGACGAAAAACTGTTTTTT,CASKPDRSDEKLFF
TRBV4-2,few,.,TRBJ2-7,16,TGTGCCAGCAGCCAAGATGGACAGCGAGCTTACTACGAGCAGTACTTC,CASSQDGQRAYYEQYF
TRBV5-1,few,TRBD2,TRBJ2-2,16,TGCGCCAGCAGCTGGGGACTAGCGGGGATAACCGGGGAGCTGTTTTTT,CASSWGLAGITGELFF
TRBV5-1,few,.,TRBJ2-2,14,TGCGCCAGCAGCTCCGAAACGTATTTCGGGGAGCTGTTTTTT,CASSSETYFGELFF
TRBV5-1,few,TRBD2,TRBJ2-5,15,TGCGCCAGCAGCACCTCCGGGACTAGCAAAGAGACCCAGTACTTC,CASSTSGTSKETQYF
TRBV20-1,.,TRBD2,TRBJ2-3,14,TGCAGTGAAAGGACTAGCCGGAGGGCAGATACGCAGTATTTT,CSERTSRRADTQYF
TRBV18,many,.,TRBJ2-7,13,TGTGCCAGCAGCCCAGACAGCTCCTACGAGCAGTACTTC,CASSPDSSYEQYF
TRBV11-3,few,.,TRBJ2-5,16,TGTGCCAGCAGCCCCAGGACCAGCAGGGACGAAGAGACCCAGTACTTC,CASSPRTSRDEETQYF
TRBV11-3,few,TRBD2,TRBJ2-1,15,TGTGCCAGCAGCCTTCGGACTAGTAGCTACAATGAGCAGTTCTTC,CASSLRTSSYNEQFF
TRBV12-3/TRBV12-4,.,.,TRBJ2-7,15,TGTGCCAGCAGCCTCTCGCCCGCCACTGGCTACGAGCAGTACTTC,CASSLSPATGYEQYF
TRBV7-2,few,TRBD2,TRBJ2-1,15,TGTGCCAGCAGCTCCCTAGCGGGATCGGACAATGAGCAGTTCTTC,CASSSLAGSDNEQFF
TRBV29-1,.,TRBD1,TRBJ2-3,15,TGCAGCGTCTCTAATGTGGGACAGGGGACAGATACGCAGTATTTT,CSVSNVGQGTDTQYF
TRBV9,few,TRBD1,TRBJ2-3,16,TGTGCCAGCAGCGAGACAGGGGTCTGGTCCTCAGATACGCAGTATTTT,CASSETGVWSSDTQYF
TRBV6-5,.,.,TRBJ2-7,13,TGTGCCAGCAGGAAGGGAGGCCCCGACGAGCAGTACTTC,CASRKGGPDEQYF
TRBV2,.,.,TRBJ1-2,13,TGTGCCAGCAAACTACAGGGTGTCGATGGCTACACCTTC,CASKLQGVDGYTF
TRBV5-1,.,.,TRBJ2-6,16,TGCGCCAGCAGCTTGGACGTAGCGTCTGGGGCCAACGTCCTGACTTTC,CASSLDVASGANVLTF
TRBV4-3,.,.,TRBJ2-7,13,TGCGCCAGCAGCCATTTAAAGGGGAACGAGCAGTACTTC,CASSHLKGNEQYF
TRBV5-1,few,TRBD1,TRBJ1-1,16,TGCGCCAGCAGCCTGGGAGCGGGGACAGTTCAAGGGGAAGCTTTCTTT,CASSLGAGTVQGEAFF
TRBV12-3/TRBV12-4,few,.,TRBJ2-7,14,TGTGCCAGCAGTTTTCGGGCGGGGTCCTACGAGCAGTACTTC,CASSFRAGSYEQYF
TRBV6-5,few,TRBD2,TRBJ2-1,16,TGTGCCAGCTCCTCGGCTAGCGGGAGTCGGGGCAATGAGCAGTTCTTC,CASSSASGSRGNEQFF
TRBV5-4,.,TRBD1,TRBJ2-7,14,TGTGCCAGCAGCGAGTGGACAGGGCCCTACGAGCAGTACTTC,CASSEWTGPYEQYF
TRBV12-3/TRBV12-4,.,.,TRBJ2-3,16,TGTGCCAGCAGGTCCAGACTAACGCTAAGCACAGATACGCAGTATTTT,CASRSRLTLSTDTQYF
TRBV10-3,few,TRBD2,TRBJ2-1,15,TGTGCCATCAGTGAAAGGCTAGCGGGAGCCATAGAGCAGTTCTTC,CAISERLAGAIEQFF
TRBV5-6,few,TRBD2,TRBJ2-3,17,TGTGCCAGCACCCCTTTTAGCGGGGGGGCCAGAGGAGATACGCAGTATTTT,CASTPFSGGARGDTQYF
TRBV4-3,.,.,TRBJ1-5,15,TGCGCCAGCAGCCAAGATAGGAGAAACAATCAGCCCCAGCATTTT,CASSQDRRNNQPQHF
TRBV4-1,.,.,TRBJ2-1,17,TGCGCCAGCAGCCAAGATTTGAGGGACTTCTCCTACAATGAGCAGTTCTTC,CASSQDLRDFSYNEQFF
TRBV19,.,TRBD2,TRBJ2-3,17,TGTGCCAGTAGACCCATCTCAGCGGGGGTCAGCACAGATACGCAGTATTTT,CASRPISAGVSTDTQYF
TRBV9,few,TRBD2,TRBJ2-7,16,TGTGCCAGCAGCCCCACCGGGACTAGCCCCTCCTACGAGCAGTACTTC,CASSPTGTSPSYEQYF
TRBV24-1,few,.,TRBJ1-1,16,TGTGCCACCAGTGATTTAGGAACACTCCACCGAGGAGAAGCTTTCTTT,CATSDLGTLHRGEAFF
TRBV6-5,few,.,TRBJ2-6,19,TGTGCCAGCAGATCCCTCGGGGGACTCTCACTCTCTGGGGCCAACGTCCTGACTTTC,CASRSLGGLSLSGANVLTF
TRBV3-1,few,.,TRBJ2-7,16,TGTGCCAGCAGCCAAGATCCGACAGTGGCCTCCTACGAGCAGTACTTC,CASSQDPTVASYEQYF
TRBV20-1,few,TRBD2,TRBJ2-1,18,TGCAGTGCTACCGACCCGGGACTAGCGGGAAGCTCCTACAATGAGCAGTTCTTC,CSATDPGLAGSSYNEQFF
TRBV4-3,.,TRBD2,TRBJ2-2,16,TGCGCCAGCAGCCTCTCGGGGACTAGCGGGACCGGGGAGCTGTTTTTT,CASSLSGTSGTGELFF
TRBV20-1,few,.,TRBJ2-7,12,TGCAGTGCTAGACTCAACGTCTACGAGCAGTACTTC,CSARLNVYEQYF
TRBV12-3/TRBV12-4,.,.,TRBJ2-7,14,TGTGCCAGCAGTTTTCGGCAGGCGGGGTACGAGCAGTACTTC,CASSFRQAGYEQYF
TRBV7-6,few,TRBD2,TRBJ2-7,15,TGTGCCAGCAGCCGTACTGGGACTAGCGGGAATATACAGTACTTC,CASSRTGTSGNIQYF
TRBV4-2,once,.,TRBJ2-4,17,TGTGCCAGCAGCCAAAGGCATAGGGACCTAGCCAAAAACATTCAGTACTTC,CASSQRHRDLAKNIQYF